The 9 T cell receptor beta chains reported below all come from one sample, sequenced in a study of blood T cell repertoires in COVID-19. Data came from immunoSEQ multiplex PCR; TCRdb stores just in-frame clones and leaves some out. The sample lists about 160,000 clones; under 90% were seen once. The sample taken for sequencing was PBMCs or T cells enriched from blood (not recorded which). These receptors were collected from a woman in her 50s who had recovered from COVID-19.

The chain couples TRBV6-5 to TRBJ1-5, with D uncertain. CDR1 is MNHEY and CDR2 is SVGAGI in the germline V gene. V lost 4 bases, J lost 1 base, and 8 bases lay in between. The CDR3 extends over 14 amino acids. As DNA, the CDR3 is TGTGCCAGCAGTTCCTCACTGAGCAATCAGCCCCAGCATTTT. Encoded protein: CASSSSLSNQPQHF.

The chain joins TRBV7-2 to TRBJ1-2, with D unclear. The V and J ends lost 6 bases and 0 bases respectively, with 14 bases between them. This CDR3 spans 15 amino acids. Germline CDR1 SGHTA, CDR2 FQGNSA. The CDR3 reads CASSLLGRTNYGYTF. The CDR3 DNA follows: TGTGCCAGCAGTCTATTGGGCCGCACTAACTATGGCTACACCTTC.

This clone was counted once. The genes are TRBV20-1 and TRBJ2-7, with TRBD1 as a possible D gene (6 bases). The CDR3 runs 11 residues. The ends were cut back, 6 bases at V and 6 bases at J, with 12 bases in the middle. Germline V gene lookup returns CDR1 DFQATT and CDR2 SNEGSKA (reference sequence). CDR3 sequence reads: CSADDRFEQYF. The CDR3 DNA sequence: TGCAGTGCCGATGACAGGTTCGAGCAGTACTTC.

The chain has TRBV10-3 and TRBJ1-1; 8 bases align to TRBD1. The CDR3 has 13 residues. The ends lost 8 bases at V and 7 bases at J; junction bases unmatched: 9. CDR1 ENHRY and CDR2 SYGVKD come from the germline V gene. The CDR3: CAIARTGMVEAFF. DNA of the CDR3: TGTGCCATCGCTAGGACAGGGATGGTTGAAGCTTTCTTT.

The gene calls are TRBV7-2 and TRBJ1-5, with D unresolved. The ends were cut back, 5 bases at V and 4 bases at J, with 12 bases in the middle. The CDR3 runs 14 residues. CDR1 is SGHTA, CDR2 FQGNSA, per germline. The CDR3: CASSPLAGNQPQHF. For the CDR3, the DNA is TGTGCCAGCAGCCCGCTTGCCGGGAATCAGCCCCAGCATTTT.

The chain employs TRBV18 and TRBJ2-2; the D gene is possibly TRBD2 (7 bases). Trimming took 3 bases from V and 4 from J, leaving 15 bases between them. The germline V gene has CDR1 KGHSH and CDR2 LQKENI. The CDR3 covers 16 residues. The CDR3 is CASSPLQGTITGELFF. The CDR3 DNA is TGTGCCAGCTCACCTCTGCAGGGGACTATCACCGGGGAGCTGTTTTTT.

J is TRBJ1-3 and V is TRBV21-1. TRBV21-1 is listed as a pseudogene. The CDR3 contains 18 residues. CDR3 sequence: CASSKVGPGKLSGNTIYF. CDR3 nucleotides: TGTGCCAGCAGCAAAGTTGGCCCGGGGAAACTCTCTGGAAACACCATATATTTT.

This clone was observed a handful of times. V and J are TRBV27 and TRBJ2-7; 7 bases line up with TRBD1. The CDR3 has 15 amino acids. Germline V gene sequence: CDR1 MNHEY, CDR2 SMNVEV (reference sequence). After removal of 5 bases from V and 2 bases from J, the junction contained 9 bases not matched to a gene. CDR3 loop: CASSPDRAKTYEQYF. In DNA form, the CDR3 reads TGTGCCAGCAGTCCAGACAGGGCTAAAACCTACGAGCAGTACTTC.

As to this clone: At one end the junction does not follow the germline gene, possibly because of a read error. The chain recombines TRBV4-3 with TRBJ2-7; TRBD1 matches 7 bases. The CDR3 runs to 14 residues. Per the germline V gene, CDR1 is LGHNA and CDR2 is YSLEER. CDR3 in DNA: TGCGCCAGCAGCCAAGATTTAGGAATAGGGGGCAAGGACTTC. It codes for CASSQDLGIGGKDF.